This T cell receptor beta chain was identified during a study of T cell repertoires in cytomegalovirus infection. Regarding the study as a whole: The study identified carriers of CMV plus the relevant HLA from cumulative public TCR beta family frequency. Within the response measured ex vivo, HLA-C-restricted CMV-specific TCR beta clonotypes were dominant.

MiXCR was run by TCRdb on the reads, yielding one entry per CDR3 protein. The table has around 350,000 distinct CDR3 sequences, around 18% seen once. The CDR3 runs to 16 residues. CDR1 and CDR2 (germline): SGHTA, FQGNSA. Between the trimmed V and J ends, which lost 5 bases and 3 bases, there was a span of 16 bases. As for this clonotype: No antigen is known for it.

The receptor's source is a human donor in good health (CMV status not recorded). Some clones in this sample may be carry-over from other donors' samples. J is TRBJ2-2 and V is TRBV7-2, with D maybe TRBD2 (7 bases). Sequencing used PBMCs. The CDR3 nucleotides are TGTGCCAGCAGCCGGGGGGCAGATAAGTACACCGGGGAGCTGTTTTTT. Protein sequence: CASSRGADKYTGELFF. Variable domain in full (rest from reference TRBV7-2 and TRBJ2-2): GAGVSQSPSNKVTEKGKDVELRCDPISGHTALYWYRQSLGQGLEFLIYFQGNSAPDKSGLPSDRFSAERTGGSVSTLTIQRTQQEDSAVYLCASSRGADKYTGELFFGEGSRLTVL.